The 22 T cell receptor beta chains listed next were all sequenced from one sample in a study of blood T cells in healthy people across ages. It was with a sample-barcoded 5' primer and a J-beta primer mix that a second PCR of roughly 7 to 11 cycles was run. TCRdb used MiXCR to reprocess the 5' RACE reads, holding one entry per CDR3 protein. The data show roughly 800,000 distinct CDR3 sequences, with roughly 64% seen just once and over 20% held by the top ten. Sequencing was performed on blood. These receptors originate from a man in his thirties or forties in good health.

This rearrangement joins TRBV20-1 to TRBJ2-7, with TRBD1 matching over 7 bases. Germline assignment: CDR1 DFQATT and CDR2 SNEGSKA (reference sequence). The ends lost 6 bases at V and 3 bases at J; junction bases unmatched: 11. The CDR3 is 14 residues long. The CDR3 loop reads CSALSSSGGYEQYF. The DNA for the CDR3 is TGCAGTGCCTTATCGTCCTCAGGGGGCTACGAGCAGTACTTC.

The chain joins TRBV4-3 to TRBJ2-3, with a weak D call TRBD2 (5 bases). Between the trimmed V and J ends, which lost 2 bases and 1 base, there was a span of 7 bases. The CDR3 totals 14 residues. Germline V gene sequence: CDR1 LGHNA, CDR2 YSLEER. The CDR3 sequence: CASSQFSGTDTQYF. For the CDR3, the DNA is TGCGCCAGCAGCCAATTTAGCGGCACAGATACGCAGTATTTT.

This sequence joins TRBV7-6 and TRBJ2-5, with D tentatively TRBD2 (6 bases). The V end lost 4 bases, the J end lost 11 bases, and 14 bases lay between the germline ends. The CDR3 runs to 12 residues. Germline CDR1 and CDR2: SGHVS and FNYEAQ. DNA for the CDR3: TGTGCCAGCAGCTCAAATCCGGGAGAGCAGTACTTC. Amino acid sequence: CASSSNPGEQYF.

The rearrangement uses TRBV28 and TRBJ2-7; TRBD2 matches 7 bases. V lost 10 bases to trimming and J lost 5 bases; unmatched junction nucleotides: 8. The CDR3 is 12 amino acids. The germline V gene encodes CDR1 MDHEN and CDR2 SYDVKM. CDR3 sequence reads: CATAGVVDEQYF. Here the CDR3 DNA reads TGTGCCACCGCGGGGGTAGTGGACGAGCAGTACTTC.

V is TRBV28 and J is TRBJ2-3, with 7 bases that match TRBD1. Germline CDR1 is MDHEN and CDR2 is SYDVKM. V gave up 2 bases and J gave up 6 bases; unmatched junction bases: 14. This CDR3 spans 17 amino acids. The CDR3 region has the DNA TGTGCCAGCAGTTTAATCTGGGGTCAGGCGACAGGGGATACGCAGTATTTT. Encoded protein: CASSLIWGQATGDTQYF. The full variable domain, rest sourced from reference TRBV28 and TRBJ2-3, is DVKVTQSSRYLVKRTGEKVFLECVQDMDHENMFWYRQDPGLGLRLIYFSYDVKMKEKGDIPEGYSVSREKKERFSLILESASTNQTSMYLCASSLIWGQATGDTQYFGPGTRLTVL.

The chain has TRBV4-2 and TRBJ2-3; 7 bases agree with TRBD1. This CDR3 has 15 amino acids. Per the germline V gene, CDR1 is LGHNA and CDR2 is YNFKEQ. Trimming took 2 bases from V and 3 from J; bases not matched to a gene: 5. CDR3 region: CASSQRDSQTDTQYF. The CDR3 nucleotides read TGTGCCAGCAGCCAACGGGACAGTCAGACAGATACGCAGTATTTT.

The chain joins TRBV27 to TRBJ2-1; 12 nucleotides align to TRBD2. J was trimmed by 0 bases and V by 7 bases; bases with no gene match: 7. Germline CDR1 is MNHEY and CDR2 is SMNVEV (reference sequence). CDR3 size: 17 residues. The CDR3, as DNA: TGTGCCAGCATGCCTAGCGGGAGGGTCAGCTCCTACAATGAGCAGTTCTTC. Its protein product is CASMPSGRVSSYNEQFF.

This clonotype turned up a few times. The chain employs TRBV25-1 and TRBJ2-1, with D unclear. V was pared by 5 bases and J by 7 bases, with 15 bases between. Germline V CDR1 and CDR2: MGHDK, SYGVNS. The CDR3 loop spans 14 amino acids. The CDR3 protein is CASSTHSKVNEQFF. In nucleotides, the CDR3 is TGTGCCAGCAGTACCCATAGCAAGGTGAATGAGCAGTTCTTC.

The CDR3 spells CSATPGQGHEQYF. The CDR3 nucleotides read TGCAGTGCTACTCCGGGACAGGGGCACGAGCAGTACTTC. The chain uses TRBV20-1 and TRBJ2-7; 10 bases are a match to TRBD1. The germline CDR1 and CDR2 sequences are DFQATT and SNEGSKA (reference sequence). The length of the CDR3 is 13 residues. Germline trimming cut 4 bases from V and 5 bases from J; bases unmatched to any gene: 5.

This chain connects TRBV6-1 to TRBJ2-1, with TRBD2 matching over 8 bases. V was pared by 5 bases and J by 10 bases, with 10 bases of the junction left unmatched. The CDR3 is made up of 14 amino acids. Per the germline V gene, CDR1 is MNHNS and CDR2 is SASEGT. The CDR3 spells CASSNGGASAEQFF. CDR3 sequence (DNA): TGTGCCAGCAGTAACGGGGGGGCATCGGCCGAGCAGTTCTTC.

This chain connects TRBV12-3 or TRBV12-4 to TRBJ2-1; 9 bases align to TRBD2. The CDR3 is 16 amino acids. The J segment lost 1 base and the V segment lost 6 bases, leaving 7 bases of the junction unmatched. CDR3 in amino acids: CASSRPGLASYNEQFF. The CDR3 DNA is TGTGCCAGCAGCCGACCCGGACTAGCGTCCTACAATGAGCAGTTCTTC.

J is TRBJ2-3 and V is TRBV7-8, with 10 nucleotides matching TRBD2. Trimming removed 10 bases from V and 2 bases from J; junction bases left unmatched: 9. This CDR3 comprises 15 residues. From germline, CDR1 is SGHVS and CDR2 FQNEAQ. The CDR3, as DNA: TGTGCCACCCATCCAGCGGGGGGGCTCACAGATACGCAGTATTTT. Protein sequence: CATHPAGGLTDTQYF.

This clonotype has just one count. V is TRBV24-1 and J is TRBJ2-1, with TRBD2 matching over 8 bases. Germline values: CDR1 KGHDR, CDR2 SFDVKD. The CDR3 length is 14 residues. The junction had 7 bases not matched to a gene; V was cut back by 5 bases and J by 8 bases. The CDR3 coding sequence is TGTGCCACCAGTGGTAAAGAGCGGGGGCATGAGCAGTTCTTC. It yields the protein CATSGKERGHEQFF.

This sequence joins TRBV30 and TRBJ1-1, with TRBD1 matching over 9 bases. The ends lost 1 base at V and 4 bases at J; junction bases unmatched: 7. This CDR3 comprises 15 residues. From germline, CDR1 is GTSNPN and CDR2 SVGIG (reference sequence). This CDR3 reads CAWSASGQGSTEAFF. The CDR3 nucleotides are TGTGCCTGGAGTGCCTCGGGACAGGGATCCACTGAAGCTTTCTTT.

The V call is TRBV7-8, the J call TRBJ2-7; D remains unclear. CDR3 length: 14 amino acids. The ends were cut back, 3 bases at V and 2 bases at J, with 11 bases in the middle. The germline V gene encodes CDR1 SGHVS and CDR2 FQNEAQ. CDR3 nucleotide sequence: TGTGCCAGCAGCTTTGGGCGGCTACCCTACGAGCAGTACTTC. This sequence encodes CASSFGRLPYEQYF.

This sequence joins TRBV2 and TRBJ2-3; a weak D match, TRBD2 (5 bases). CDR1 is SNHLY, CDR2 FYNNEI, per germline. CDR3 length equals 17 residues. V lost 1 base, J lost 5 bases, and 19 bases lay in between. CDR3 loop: CASSEETGFVRGDTQYF. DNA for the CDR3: TGTGCCAGCAGTGAAGAAACGGGATTCGTTCGAGGAGATACGCAGTATTTT.

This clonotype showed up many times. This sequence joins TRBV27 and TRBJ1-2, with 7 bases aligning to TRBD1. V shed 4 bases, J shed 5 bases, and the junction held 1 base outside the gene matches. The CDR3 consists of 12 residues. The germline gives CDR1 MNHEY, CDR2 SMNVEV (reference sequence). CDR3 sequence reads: CASSSQGYGYTF. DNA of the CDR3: TGTGCCAGCAGTTCACAGGGGTATGGCTACACCTTC.

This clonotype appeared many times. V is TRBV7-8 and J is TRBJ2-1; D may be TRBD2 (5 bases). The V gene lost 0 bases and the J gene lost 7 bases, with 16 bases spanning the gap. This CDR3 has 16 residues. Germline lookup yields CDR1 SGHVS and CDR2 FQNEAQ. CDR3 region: CASSLAIASRRNEQFF. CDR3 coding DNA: TGTGCCAGCAGCTTAGCTATCGCTAGCCGGCGGAATGAGCAGTTCTTC.

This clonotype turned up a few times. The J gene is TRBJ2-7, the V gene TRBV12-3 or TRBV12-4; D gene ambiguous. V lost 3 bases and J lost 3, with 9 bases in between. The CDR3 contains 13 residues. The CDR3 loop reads CASSLWSDYEQYF. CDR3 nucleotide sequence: TGTGCCAGCAGTTTGTGGTCAGACTACGAGCAGTACTTC.

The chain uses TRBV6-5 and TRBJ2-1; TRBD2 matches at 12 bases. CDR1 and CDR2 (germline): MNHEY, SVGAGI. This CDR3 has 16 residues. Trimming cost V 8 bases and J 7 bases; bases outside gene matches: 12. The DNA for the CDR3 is TGTGCCAGCCGGAGGACTAGCGGGATGGCTAAGAATGAGCAGTTCTTC. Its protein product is CASRRTSGMAKNEQFF.

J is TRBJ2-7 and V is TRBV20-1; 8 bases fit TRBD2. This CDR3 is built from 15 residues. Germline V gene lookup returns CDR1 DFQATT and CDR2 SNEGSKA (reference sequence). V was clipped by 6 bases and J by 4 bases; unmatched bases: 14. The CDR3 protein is CSAPGGRNGGYEQYF. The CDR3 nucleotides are TGCAGTGCCCCGGGGGGGAGAAATGGAGGGTACGAGCAGTACTTC.

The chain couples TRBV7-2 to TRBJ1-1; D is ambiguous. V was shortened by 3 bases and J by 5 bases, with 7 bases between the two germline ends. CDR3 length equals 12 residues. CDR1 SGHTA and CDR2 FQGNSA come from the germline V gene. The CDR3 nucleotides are TGTGCCAGCAGCTTTAGTTGGACTGAAGCTTTCTTT. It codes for CASSFSWTEAFF. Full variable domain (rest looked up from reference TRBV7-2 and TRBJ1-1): GAGVSQSPSNKVTEKGKDVELRCDPISGHTALYWYRQSLGQGLEFLIYFQGNSAPDKSGLPSDRFSAERTGGSVSTLTIQRTQQEDSAVYLCASSFSWTEAFFGQGTRLTVV.